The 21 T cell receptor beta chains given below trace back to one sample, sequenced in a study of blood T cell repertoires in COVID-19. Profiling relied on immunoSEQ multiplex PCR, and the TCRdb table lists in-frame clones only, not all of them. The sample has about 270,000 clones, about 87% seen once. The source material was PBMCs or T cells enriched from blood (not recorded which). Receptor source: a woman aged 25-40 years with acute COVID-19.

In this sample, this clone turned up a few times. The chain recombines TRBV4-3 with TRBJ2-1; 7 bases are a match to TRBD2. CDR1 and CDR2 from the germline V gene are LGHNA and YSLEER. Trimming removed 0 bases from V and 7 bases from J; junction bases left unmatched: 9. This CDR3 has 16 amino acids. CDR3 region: CASSQDWPGLGNEQFF. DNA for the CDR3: TGCGCCAGCAGCCAAGATTGGCCAGGACTAGGTAATGAGCAGTTCTTC.

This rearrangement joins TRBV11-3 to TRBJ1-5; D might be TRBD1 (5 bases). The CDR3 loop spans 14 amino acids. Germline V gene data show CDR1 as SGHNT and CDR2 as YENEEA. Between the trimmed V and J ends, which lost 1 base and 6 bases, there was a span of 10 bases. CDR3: CASSLGGGTQPQHF. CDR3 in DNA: TGTGCCAGCAGCTTAGGGGGGGGAACTCAGCCCCAGCATTTT.

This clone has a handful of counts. CDR3 coding DNA: TGTGCCTGGGCACAGGGGGCGAGGCAGCCCCAGCATTTT. Amino acid sequence: CAWAQGARQPQHF. The chain combines TRBV30 with TRBJ1-5; the match to TRBD1 covers 9 bases. Germline V gene sequence: CDR1 GTSNPN, CDR2 SVGIG (reference sequence). This CDR3 spans 13 amino acids. With 5 bases clipped from V and 7 bases from J, the junction kept 6 bases outside the gene matches.

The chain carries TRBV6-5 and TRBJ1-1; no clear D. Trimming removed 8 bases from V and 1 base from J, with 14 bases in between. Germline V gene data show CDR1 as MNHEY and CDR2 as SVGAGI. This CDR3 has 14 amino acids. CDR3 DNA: TGTGCCAGCCAACCCGACATGACGAACACTGAAGCTTTCTTT. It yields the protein CASQPDMTNTEAFF.

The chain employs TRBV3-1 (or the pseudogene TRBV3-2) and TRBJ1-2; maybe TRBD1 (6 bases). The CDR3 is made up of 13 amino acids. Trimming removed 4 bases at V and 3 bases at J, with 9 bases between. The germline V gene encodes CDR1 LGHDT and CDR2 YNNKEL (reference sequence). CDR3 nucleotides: TGTGCCAGCAGCCCTCGGACAGACTATGGCTACACCTTC. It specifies CASSPRTDYGYTF.

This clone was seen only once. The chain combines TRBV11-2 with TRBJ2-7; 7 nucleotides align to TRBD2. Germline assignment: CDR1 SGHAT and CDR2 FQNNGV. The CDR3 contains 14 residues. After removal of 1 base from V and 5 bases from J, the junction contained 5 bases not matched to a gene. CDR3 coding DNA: TGTGCCAGCAGCTTAGCGGGAGGTTACGACGAGCAGTACTTC. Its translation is CASSLAGGYDEQYF.

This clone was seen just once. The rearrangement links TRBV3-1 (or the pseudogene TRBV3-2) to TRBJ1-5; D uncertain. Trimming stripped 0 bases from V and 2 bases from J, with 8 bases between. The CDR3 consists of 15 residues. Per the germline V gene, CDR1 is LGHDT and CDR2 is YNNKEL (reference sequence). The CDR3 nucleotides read TGTGCCAGCAGCCAAGACACAGTCGGCAATCAGCCCCAGCATTTT. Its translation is CASSQDTVGNQPQHF.

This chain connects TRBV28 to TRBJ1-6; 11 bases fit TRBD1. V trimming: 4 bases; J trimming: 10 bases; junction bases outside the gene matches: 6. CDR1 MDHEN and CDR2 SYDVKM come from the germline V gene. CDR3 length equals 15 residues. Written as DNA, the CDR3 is TGTGCCAGCAGTTACCCCGGGACAGGGGGGTCACCCCTCCACTTT. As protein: CASSYPGTGGSPLHF.

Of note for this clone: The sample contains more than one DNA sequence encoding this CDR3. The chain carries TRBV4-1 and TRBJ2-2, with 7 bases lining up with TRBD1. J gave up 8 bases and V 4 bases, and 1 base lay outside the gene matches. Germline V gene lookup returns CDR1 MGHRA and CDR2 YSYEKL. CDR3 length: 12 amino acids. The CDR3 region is CASSPTGGELFF. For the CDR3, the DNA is TGCGCCAGCAGCCCGACAGGGGGGGAGCTGTTTTTT.

CDR3 residues: CASWGVTTNTGELFF. The CDR3 coding sequence is TGTGCCAGCTGGGGGGTGACCACGAACACCGGGGAGCTGTTTTTT. The chain combines TRBV6-5 with TRBJ2-2, with D possibly matching TRBD2 (6 bases). The V end was cut by 8 bases, the J end by 0 bases, with 13 bases between. The CDR3 is 15 amino acids. Per the germline V gene, CDR1 is MNHEY and CDR2 is SVGAGI.

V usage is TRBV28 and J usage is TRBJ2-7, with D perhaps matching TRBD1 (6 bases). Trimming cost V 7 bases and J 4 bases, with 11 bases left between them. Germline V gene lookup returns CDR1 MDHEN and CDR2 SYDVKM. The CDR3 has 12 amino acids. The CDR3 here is CASKIQGYEQYF. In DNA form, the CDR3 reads TGTGCCAGCAAGATCCAGGGGTACGAGCAGTACTTC.

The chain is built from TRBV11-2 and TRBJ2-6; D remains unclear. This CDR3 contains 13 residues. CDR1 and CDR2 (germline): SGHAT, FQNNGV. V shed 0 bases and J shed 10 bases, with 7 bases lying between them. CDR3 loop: CASSLDRRNVLTF. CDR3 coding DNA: TGTGCCAGCAGCTTAGATCGCAGGAACGTCCTGACTTTC.

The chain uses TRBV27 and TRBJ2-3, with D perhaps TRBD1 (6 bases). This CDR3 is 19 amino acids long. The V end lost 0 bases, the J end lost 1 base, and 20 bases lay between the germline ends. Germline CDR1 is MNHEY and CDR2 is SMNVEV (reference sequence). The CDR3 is CASSLSSRGLGHRTDTQYF. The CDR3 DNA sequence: TGTGCCAGCAGTTTATCGTCCAGGGGTCTGGGACATCGCACAGATACGCAGTATTTT.

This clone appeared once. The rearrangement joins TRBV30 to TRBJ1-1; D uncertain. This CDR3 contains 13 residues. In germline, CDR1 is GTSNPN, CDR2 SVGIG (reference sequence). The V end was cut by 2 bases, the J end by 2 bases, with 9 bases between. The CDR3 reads CAWSIEFNTEAFF. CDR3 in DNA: TGTGCCTGGAGTATCGAGTTTAACACTGAAGCTTTCTTT.

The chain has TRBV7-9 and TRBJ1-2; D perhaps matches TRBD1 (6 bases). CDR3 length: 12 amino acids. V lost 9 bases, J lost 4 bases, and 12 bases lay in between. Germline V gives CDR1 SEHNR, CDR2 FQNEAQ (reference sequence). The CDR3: CASTGSTYGYTF. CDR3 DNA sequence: TGTGCCAGTACAGGGTCGACCTATGGCTACACCTTC.

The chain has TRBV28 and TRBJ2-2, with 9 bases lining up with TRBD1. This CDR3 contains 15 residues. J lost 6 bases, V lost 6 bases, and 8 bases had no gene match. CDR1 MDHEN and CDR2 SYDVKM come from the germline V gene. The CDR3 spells CASRIRTGEAGELFF. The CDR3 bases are TGTGCCAGCAGGATTCGGACAGGGGAGGCCGGGGAGCTGTTTTTT.

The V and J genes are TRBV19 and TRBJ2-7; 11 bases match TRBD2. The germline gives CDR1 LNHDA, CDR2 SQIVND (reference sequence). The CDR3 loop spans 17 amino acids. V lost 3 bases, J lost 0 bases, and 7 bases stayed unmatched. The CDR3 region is CASSIASGGLSSYEQYF. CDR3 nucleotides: TGTGCCAGTAGTATCGCTAGCGGGGGGCTAAGCTCCTACGAGCAGTACTTC.

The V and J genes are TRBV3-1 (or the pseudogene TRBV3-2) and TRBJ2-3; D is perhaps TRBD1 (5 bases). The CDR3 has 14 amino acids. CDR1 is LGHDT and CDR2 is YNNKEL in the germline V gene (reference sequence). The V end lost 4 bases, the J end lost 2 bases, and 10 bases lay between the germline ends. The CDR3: CASSLSTDTDTQYF. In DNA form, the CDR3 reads TGTGCCAGCAGCCTCTCGACAGACACAGATACGCAGTATTTT.

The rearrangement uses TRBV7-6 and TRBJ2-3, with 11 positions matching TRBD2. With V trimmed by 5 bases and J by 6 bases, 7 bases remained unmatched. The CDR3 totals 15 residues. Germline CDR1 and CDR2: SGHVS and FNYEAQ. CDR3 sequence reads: CASSTVTSGKDTQYF. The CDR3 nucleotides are TGTGCCAGCAGCACCGTGACTAGCGGGAAGGATACGCAGTATTTT.

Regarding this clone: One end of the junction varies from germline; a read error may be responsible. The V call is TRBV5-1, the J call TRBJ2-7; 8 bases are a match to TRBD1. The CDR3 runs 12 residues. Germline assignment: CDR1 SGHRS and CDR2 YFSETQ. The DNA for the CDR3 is TGCGCCAGCAGTTTGGACAGGGTCGAGCAGTACTTC. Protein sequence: CASSLDRVEQYF.

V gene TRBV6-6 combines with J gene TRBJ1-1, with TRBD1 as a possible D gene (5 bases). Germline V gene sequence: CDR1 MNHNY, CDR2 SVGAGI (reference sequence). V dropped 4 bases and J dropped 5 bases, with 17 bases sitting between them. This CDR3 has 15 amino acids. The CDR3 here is CASSLRGRSGTEAFF. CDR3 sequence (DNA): TGTGCCAGCAGTTTGCGGGGGAGGTCGGGAACTGAAGCTTTCTTT.